This TCR beta chain is drawn from a study of immune heterogeneity within non-small cell lung tumors. Study details: Classification of the tumors gave a handful of squamous cell carcinomas, about 10 non-squamous carcinomas and 1 not otherwise specified.

This clonotype was seen once. What it binds is unknown. A much larger clone lies a single base off, so this may be a read error. TCR beta CDR3 was amplified by multiplex PCR, first round roughly 10 cycles, 32 V and 13 J primers. Each CDR3 protein gets one entry after TCRdb re-called the multiplex PCR reads with MiXCR. The sample has around 3,200 distinct CDR3 sequences, about 22% seen once. Genomic DNA extracted from bulk tumor tissue served as template. A total of about 540 ng was used per sample. Doctors removed several biopsies from each primary tumor during surgery, keeping them far apart. Surgery that was curative in intent was performed on patients with untreated, newly diagnosed non-small cell lung cancer. Germline CDR1 is MNHNS and CDR2 is SASEGT. The CDR3 length is 18 residues. Study-wide findings and caveats: Identical dominant CDR3 beta clonotypes showed recurrence across tumor sites within a patient, and site-unique high-frequency clones were also present. Individual patients largely had distinct high-frequency T-cell receptor beta clonotypes from one another.

V usage is TRBV6-1 and J usage is TRBJ1-1; 7 nucleotides align to TRBD1. This clonotype was obtained from a man aged 60 to 75 with non-small cell lung cancer. The sequenced material came from lung tumor tissue. CDR3 region: CVSSEFAGTAVVGTEAFF. The CDR3 coding sequence is TGTGTCAGCAGTGAATTCGCCGGGACAGCAGTAGTGGGCACTGAAGCTTTCTTT.